This T cell receptor (beta chain) appears in the sequencing data of a study of blood T cell repertoires in COVID-19. Study-level information: Both acute and convalescent COVID-19 samples were obtained from the United States, Italy and Spain. PBMCs, B-cell-depleted T cells, or T cells provided the cDNA or gDNA that made up the material.

Per the original methods: Amplification of reference gene primers was used by the study to estimate nucleated cell counts. Here immunoSEQ multiplex PCR was the method, and the copy in TCRdb shows in-frame clones only, minus some. V, J and clone size are those of that table, while D and trimming were read from the DNA. The table records about 360,000 clones, about 87% of them present only once. The sample comprised peripheral blood. The sequence was obtained from a human donor in a cohort sampled during active COVID-19.

CDR3 DNA: TGTGCCAGTAGTAGTCAGGCCAACACCGGGGAGCTGTTTTTT. Residues: CASSSQANTGELFF. The V gene is TRBV19, the J gene TRBJ2-2; D unresolved. Germline loops: CDR1 LNHDA, CDR2 SQIVND (reference sequence). The length of the CDR3 is 14 residues. V lost 4 bases to trimming and J lost 2 bases, with 8 bases between them.